These T cell receptor beta chains were read from a single sample in a study of T cells in Graves' hyperthyroidism and ophthalmopathy. A single record per CDR3 protein comes from TCRdb applying MiXCR to the multiplex PCR reads. Here the sample spans under 400,000 distinct CDR3 sequences, roughly 25% being singletons. The material sequenced was blood. The receptors originated from a man aged 50-60 years with Graves' hyperthyroidism. Both conserved end residues are part of each CDR3. A D gene is named only where the DNA matches it firmly. Size tells how often a clone was seen (once, few, many) or the class of an expanded clone, and some rows leave it out.

size: many; D: NA; V: TRBV28; J: TRBJ1-2; DNA: TGTGCCAGCAGACCCCCCTTTTCGGACGGGGTGGACGGCTACACCTTC; CDR3: CASRPPFSDGVDGYTF
size: many; D: TRBD2; V: TRBV6-1; J: TRBJ2-1; DNA: TGTGCCAGCAGTGCCAGACTAGCGGGACTCTACAATGAGCAGTTCTTC; CDR3: CASSARLAGLYNEQFF
size: NA; D: NA; V: TRBV6-2/TRBV6-3; J: TRBJ2-7; DNA: TGTGCCAGCACGGGGGCAGCTCGAGCCTACGAGCAGTACTTC; CDR3: CASTGAARAYEQYF
size: NA; D: TRBD1; V: TRBV20-1; J: TRBJ1-2; DNA: TGCAGTGCCGCATGGCAGGGGGCACCCTATGGCTACACCTTC; CDR3: CSAAWQGAPYGYTF
size: many; D: NA; V: TRBV7-3; J: TRBJ2-1; DNA: TGTGCCAGCAGTCAACAAGGCTCCTCGGGTGTGCAGTTCTTC; CDR3: CASSQQGSSGVQFF
size: many; D: TRBD1; V: TRBV2; J: TRBJ1-5; DNA: TGTGCCAGCAGAGGATTGGACAGGGACAATCAGCCCCAGCATTTT; CDR3: CASRGLDRDNQPQHF
size: NA; D: NA; V: TRBV5-6; J: TRBJ2-7; DNA: TGTGCCAGCAGCCCGAACTCCGACTCAGCTAACCTACAGCAGTACTTC; CDR3: CASSPNSDSANLQQYF
size: NA; D: NA; V: TRBV6-1; J: TRBJ1-5; DNA: TGTGCCAGCAGTGATGGCAGGGTCAATCAGCCCCAGCATTTT; CDR3: CASSDGRVNQPQHF
size: few; D: NA; V: TRBV9; J: TRBJ2-3; DNA: TGTGCCAGCAGCGAGGGGGGCGGGAGAGGCACAGATACGCAGTATTTT; CDR3: CASSEGGGRGTDTQYF
size: few; D: TRBD1; V: TRBV20-1; J: TRBJ1-3; DNA: TGCAGTGCGAGACAGGGGAACACCATATATTTT; CDR3: CSARQGNTIYF
size: NA; D: NA; V: TRBV20-1; J: TRBJ2-1; DNA: TGCAGTGCTAGAGAGGGGAGCCGCTCCTACAATGAGCAGTTCTTC; CDR3: CSAREGSRSYNEQFF
size: few; D: NA; V: TRBV6-5; J: TRBJ2-3; DNA: TGTGCCAGCAGTTACAAGACAGGAGGGATGGGGCGGGATACGCAGTATTTT; CDR3: CASSYKTGGMGRDTQYF
size: NA; D: NA; V: TRBV5-1; J: TRBJ2-2; DNA: TGCGCCAGCAGCTTGGGATACGGATCGAACACCGGGGAGCTGTTTTTT; CDR3: CASSLGYGSNTGELFF
size: NA; D: TRBD1; V: TRBV28; J: TRBJ1-3; DNA: TGTGCCAGCAGGACAGGGTCTGGAAACACCATATATTTT; CDR3: CASRTGSGNTIYF
size: NA; D: TRBD2; V: TRBV11-3; J: TRBJ2-2; DNA: TGTGCCAGCAGCCGGTTACTAGCGGACACCGGGGAGCTGTTTTTT; CDR3: CASSRLLADTGELFF
size: few; D: NA; V: TRBV6-1; J: TRBJ1-5; DNA: TGTGCCAGCAGTGAACCTTTCGACGGATTAAATCAGCCCCAGCATTTT; CDR3: CASSEPFDGLNQPQHF
size: few; D: NA; V: TRBV6-6; J: TRBJ2-1; DNA: TGTGCCAGCAGTTACTCGACTAGCAATGAGCAGTTCTTC; CDR3: CASSYSTSNEQFF
size: many; D: TRBD2; V: TRBV5-1; J: TRBJ2-1; DNA: TGTGCCAGCAGTCCGGGGACTAGCGGAAATGAGCAGTTCTTC; CDR3: CASSPGTSGNEQFF
size: many; D: NA; V: TRBV20-1; J: TRBJ2-7; DNA: TGCAGTGCTAGAGATCGAATAGGTTCAAGCTCCTACGAGCAGTACTTC; CDR3: CSARDRIGSSSYEQYF
size: NA; D: NA; V: TRBV20-1; J: TRBJ2-7; DNA: TGCAGTGCTAGAGACACGGGATCCAGAGAGCAGTACTTC; CDR3: CSARDTGSREQYF
size: NA; D: TRBD1; V: TRBV6-1; J: TRBJ2-5; DNA: TGTGCCAGCAGATGGGGACAGGGGGCCTACCAAGAGACCCAGTACTTC; CDR3: CASRWGQGAYQETQYF
size: few; D: NA; V: TRBV5-4; J: TRBJ2-1; DNA: TGTGCCAGCAGCCATGACATAGGGTTAAACAATGAGCAGTTCTTC; CDR3: CASSHDIGLNNEQFF
size: NA; D: NA; V: TRBV30; J: TRBJ2-1; DNA: TGTTTAGGTTTGAGCTCCTACAATGAGCAGTTCTTC; CDR3: CLGLSSYNEQFF
size: many; D: TRBD2; V: TRBV28; J: TRBJ2-1; DNA: TGTGCCAGCTGTCCCCCTTACCCTAGCGGGAGTGACAATGAGCAGTTCTTC; CDR3: CASCPPYPSGSDNEQFF
size: NA; D: TRBD2; V: TRBV5-1; J: TRBJ2-5; DNA: TGCGCCAGCAGCTTACGAGCGGGAGCGTTCCCGTACCAAGAGACCCAGTACTTC; CDR3: CASSLRAGAFPYQETQYF
size: many; D: TRBD1; V: TRBV5-1; J: TRBJ2-3; DNA: TGCGCCAGCAGCTTGGAAGGACAGGGGTCAGATACGCAGTATTTT; CDR3: CASSLEGQGSDTQYF
size: NA; D: TRBD2; V: TRBV19; J: TRBJ2-5; DNA: TGTGCCAGTAGGGGGAGGACTAGCGGCCAAGAGACCCAATACTTC; CDR3: CASRGRTSGQETQYF
size: few; D: TRBD2; V: TRBV6-6; J: TRBJ2-5; DNA: TGTGCCAGCAGTTACTCGATCCGGCTAGCGGGAGGGCTGACCCAGTACTTC; CDR3: CASSYSIRLAGGLTQYF
size: many; D: NA; V: TRBV20-1; J: TRBJ2-5; DNA: TGCAGTGCTAGAGAAGGGGGAAGGGGGACCCAGTACTTC; CDR3: CSAREGGRGTQYF
size: few; D: TRBD1; V: TRBV5-1; J: TRBJ1-1; DNA: TGCGCCAGCAGCGACCCGGGACAGGGAGACACTGAAGCTTTCTTT; CDR3: CASSDPGQGDTEAFF
size: NA; D: NA; V: TRBV12-5; J: TRBJ1-5; DNA: TGTGCTAGTGGTTTGGGTACCGGGACATATCAGCCCCAGCATTTT; CDR3: CASGLGTGTYQPQHF
size: few; D: TRBD1; V: TRBV2; J: TRBJ2-7; DNA: TGTGCCAGCAGTGTGGGACAGGGACACGAGCAGTACTTC; CDR3: CASSVGQGHEQYF
size: many; D: NA; V: TRBV7-2; J: TRBJ2-1; DNA: TGTGCCAGCAGCTTTCGATTTGAGCAGTTCTTC; CDR3: CASSFRFEQFF
size: many; D: NA; V: TRBV6-5; J: TRBJ2-7; DNA: TGTGCCAGCAGTTACGGGGAGGCCTACGAGCAGTACTTC; CDR3: CASSYGEAYEQYF
size: NA; D: NA; V: TRBV6-6; J: TRBJ1-5; DNA: TGTGCCAGCAGTTACGAAGAGGCCAGGAGTCAGCCCCAGCATTTT; CDR3: CASSYEEARSQPQHF
size: NA; D: NA; V: TRBV7-6; J: TRBJ2-1; DNA: TGTGCCAGCAGCTTAGTTAGCAGGGGTGGGGAGCAGTTCTTC; CDR3: CASSLVSRGGEQFF
size: NA; D: TRBD2; V: TRBV10-1; J: TRBJ2-3; DNA: TGCGCCAGCAGTGAGTCGGGAGCGGGAGCCGCAGATACGCAGTATTTT; CDR3: CASSESGAGAADTQYF
size: many; D: NA; V: TRBV6-5; J: TRBJ2-7; DNA: TGTGCCAGCAGTTACGGGCAGACCTACGAGCAGTACTTC; CDR3: CASSYGQTYEQYF
size: NA; D: NA; V: TRBV19; J: TRBJ2-7; DNA: TGTGCCAGTAGTCCAGGGGCCACCTACGAGCAGTACTTC; CDR3: CASSPGATYEQYF
size: many; D: NA; V: TRBV3-1; J: TRBJ2-5; DNA: TGTGCCAGCAGCCAAGGATGGCGTGAGACCCAGTACTTC; CDR3: CASSQGWRETQYF
size: many; D: NA; V: TRBV5-1; J: TRBJ2-1; DNA: TGCGCCAGCAGCTTGATCGGGGGTGGTAATGAGCAGTTCTTC; CDR3: CASSLIGGGNEQFF
size: many; D: TRBD1; V: TRBV11-2; J: TRBJ1-2; DNA: TGTGCCAGCAGCTTAGCTGGGACAGGGTATTATGGCTACACCTTC; CDR3: CASSLAGTGYYGYTF